The present TCR beta chain was sequenced within a study of cytomegalovirus exposure and HLA in healthy donors. Study at large: Unique TCRs numbering some 93 million, obtained from HLA-typed donors, made up an early data release. Study-wide points: Among TCR beta chains, those listed as cytomegalovirus-associated numbered over 150. A later analysis linked a missense variant in DCLRE1C to the trimming of TCR beta V and J genes.

Per the germline V gene, CDR1 is LNHDA and CDR2 is SQIVND (reference sequence). Germline trimming cut 6 bases from V and 0 bases from J; bases unmatched to any gene: 5. This CDR3 contains 15 residues. PCR amplification relied on 60 Vbeta primers (plus 13 Jbeta primers). The assay was immunoSEQ multiplex PCR, and TCRdb's table has in-frame clones only and misses some. Of 75,000 to 100,000 clones listed, about 70% are singletons. As regards this clone: Antigen unknown.

The chain is built from TRBV19 and TRBJ1-3, with 7 bases identical to TRBD1. Material: PBMCs. The receptor was isolated from a woman between 65 and 79 years old in good health and CMV-seropositive. The CDR3 sequence is CASRSGQRSGNTIYF. CDR3 DNA: TGTGCCAGTAGATCGGGACAGCGCTCTGGAAACACCATATATTTT.